This T cell receptor (beta chain) was sequenced during a study of CD8 T cells in ankylosing spondylitis. Study-wide results and caveats: The authors reported significant enrichment of disease-linked clones in matched ankylosing spondylitis synovial fluid. Blood of patients with ankylosing spondylitis appeared to be characterized by a TCR beta motif of several highly homologous variants.

About this clonotype: Its antigen is as yet unknown.

TCRdb reanalysed the 5' RACE reads using MiXCR and keeps one entry per CDR3 protein. The sample yields some 100,000 distinct CDR3 sequences, around 8.5% seen once. This receptor was taken from a male donor with ankylosing spondylitis. The sample comprised blood, either unsorted or a sorted T cell fraction (not recorded which).

In DNA form, the CDR3 reads TGTGCCATCAGTGAGGAGTATAGCGGGAGAGCCTACAATGAGCAGTTCTTC. This gives the protein CAISEEYSGRAYNEQFF. The chain recombines TRBV10-3 with TRBJ2-1; 9 nucleotides agree with TRBD2. Germline-derived CDR1 and CDR2 are ENHRY and SYGVKD. This CDR3 contains 17 residues. V shed 2 bases, J shed 2 bases, and the junction held 7 bases outside the gene matches.